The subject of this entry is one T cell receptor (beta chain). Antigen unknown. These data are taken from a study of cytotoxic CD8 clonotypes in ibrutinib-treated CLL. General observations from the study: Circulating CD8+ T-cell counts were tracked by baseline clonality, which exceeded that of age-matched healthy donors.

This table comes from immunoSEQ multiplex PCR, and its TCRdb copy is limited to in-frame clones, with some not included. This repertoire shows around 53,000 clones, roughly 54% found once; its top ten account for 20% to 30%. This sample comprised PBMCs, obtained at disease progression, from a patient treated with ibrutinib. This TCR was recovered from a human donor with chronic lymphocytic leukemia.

In DNA form, the CDR3 reads TGTGCCAGCAGCTTAATAGCCTACGAGCAGTACTTC. Translated, it gives CASSLIAYEQYF. The rearrangement joins TRBV11-3 to TRBJ2-5; D remains unclear. The J call may be mistaken, given a closer DNA end match to TRBJ2-7. Germline assignment: CDR1 SGHNT and CDR2 YENEEA. The CDR3 length is 12 residues.